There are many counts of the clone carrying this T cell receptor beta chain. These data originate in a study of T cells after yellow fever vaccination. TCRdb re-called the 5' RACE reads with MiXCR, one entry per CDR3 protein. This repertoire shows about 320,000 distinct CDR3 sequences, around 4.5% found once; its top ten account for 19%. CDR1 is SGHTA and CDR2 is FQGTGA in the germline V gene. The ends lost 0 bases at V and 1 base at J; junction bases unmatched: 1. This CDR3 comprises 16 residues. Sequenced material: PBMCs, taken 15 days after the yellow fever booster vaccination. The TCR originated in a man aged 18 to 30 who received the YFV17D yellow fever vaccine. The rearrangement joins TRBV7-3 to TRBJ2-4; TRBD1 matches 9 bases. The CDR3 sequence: CASSLTGQGAKNIQYF. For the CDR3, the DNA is TGTGCCAGCAGCTTAACAGGACAGGGGGCCAAAAACATTCAGTACTTC.